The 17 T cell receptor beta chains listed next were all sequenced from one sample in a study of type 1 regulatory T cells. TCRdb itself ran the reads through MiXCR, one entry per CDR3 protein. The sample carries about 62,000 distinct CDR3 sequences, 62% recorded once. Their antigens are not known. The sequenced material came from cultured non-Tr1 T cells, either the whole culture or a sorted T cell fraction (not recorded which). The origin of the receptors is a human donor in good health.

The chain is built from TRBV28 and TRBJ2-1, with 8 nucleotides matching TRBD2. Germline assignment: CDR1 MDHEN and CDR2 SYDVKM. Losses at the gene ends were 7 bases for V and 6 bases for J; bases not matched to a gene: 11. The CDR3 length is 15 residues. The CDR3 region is CASTKAGEASNEQFF. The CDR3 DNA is TGTGCCAGCACCAAAGCGGGAGAGGCATCCAATGAGCAGTTCTTC.

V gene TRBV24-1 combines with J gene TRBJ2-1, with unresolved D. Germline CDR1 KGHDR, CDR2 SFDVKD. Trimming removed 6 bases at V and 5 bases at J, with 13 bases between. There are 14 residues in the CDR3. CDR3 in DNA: TGTGCCACCAGTCATTACCGCCCAGACAATGAGCAGTTCTTC. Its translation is CATSHYRPDNEQFF.

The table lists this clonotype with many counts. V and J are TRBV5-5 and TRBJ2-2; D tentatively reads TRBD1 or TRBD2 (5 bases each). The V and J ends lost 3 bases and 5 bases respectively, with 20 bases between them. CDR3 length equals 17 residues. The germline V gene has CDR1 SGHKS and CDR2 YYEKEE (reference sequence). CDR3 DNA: TGTGCCAGCAGCTCACTTATTGGGGCGTCGGGGACCGGGGAGCTGTTTTTT. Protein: CASSSLIGASGTGELFF.

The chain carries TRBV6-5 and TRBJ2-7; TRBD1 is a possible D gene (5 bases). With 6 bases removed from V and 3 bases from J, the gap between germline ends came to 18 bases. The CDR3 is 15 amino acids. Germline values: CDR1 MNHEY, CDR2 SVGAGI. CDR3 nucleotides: TGTGCCAGCAGCCTCAGGGTAAATATGGGCTACGAGCAGTACTTC. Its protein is CASSLRVNMGYEQYF.

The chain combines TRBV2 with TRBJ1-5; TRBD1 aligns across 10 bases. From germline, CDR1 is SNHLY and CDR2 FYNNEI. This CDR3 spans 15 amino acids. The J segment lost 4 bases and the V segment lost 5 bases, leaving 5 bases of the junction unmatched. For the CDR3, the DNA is TGTGCCAGCAGTCCCGGACAGGGGGAAAATCAGCCCCAGCATTTT. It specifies CASSPGQGENQPQHF.

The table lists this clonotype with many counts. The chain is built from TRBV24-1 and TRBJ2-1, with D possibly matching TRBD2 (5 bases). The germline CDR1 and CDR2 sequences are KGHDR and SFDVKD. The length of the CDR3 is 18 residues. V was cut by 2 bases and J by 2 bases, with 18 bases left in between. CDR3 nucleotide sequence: TGTGCCACCAGTGATTCCAACCCCGGGGAGAGGGCCTACAATGAGCAGTTCTTC. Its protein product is CATSDSNPGERAYNEQFF.

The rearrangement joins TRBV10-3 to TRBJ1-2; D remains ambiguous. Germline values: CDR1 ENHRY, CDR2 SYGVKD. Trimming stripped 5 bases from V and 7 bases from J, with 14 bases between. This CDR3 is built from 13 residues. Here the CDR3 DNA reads TGTGCCATCAGTCAAGAGGATTGGAGTGGCTACACCTTC. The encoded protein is CAISQEDWSGYTF.

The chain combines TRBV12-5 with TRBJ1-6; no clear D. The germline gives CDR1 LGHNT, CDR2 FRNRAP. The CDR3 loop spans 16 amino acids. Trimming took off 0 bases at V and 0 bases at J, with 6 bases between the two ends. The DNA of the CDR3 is TGTGCTAGTGGTTTGGTACTGGGCTCCTATAATTCACCCCTCCACTTT. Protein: CASGLVLGSYNSPLHF.

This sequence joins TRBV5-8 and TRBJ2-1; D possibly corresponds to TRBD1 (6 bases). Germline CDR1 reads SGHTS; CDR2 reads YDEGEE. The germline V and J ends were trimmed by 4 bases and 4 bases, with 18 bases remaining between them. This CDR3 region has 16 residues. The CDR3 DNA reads TGTGCCAGCAGCCCCAGGGGACGCGGGCGTTACAATGAGCAGTTCTTC. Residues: CASSPRGRGRYNEQFF.

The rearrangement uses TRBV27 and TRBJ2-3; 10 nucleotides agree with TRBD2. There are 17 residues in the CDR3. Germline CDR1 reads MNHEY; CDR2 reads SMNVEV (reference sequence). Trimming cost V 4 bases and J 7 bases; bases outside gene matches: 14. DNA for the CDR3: TGTGCCAGCAGTTCTCCCGGGCTAGCGGGAGTGGTAAATACGCAGTATTTT. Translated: CASSSPGLAGVVNTQYF.

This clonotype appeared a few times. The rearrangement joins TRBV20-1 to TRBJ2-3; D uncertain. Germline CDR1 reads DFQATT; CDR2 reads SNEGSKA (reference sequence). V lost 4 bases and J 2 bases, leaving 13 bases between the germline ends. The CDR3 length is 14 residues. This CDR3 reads CSATRVVFTDTQYF. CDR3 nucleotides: TGCAGTGCTACCAGAGTGGTTTTCACAGATACGCAGTATTTT.

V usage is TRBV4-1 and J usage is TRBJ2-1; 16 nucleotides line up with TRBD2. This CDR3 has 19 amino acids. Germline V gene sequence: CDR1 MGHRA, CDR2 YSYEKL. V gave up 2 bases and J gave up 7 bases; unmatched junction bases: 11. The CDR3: CASSQPPGLAGGLGNEQFF. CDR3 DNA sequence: TGCGCCAGCAGCCAACCACCGGGACTAGCGGGAGGGCTCGGTAATGAGCAGTTCTTC.

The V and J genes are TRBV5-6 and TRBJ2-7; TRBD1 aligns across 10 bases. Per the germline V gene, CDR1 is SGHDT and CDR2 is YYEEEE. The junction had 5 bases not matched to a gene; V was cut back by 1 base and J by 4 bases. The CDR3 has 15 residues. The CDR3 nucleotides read TGTGCCAGCAGCTTGCCGGGACAGGGGACTTACGAGCAGTACTTC. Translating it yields CASSLPGQGTYEQYF.

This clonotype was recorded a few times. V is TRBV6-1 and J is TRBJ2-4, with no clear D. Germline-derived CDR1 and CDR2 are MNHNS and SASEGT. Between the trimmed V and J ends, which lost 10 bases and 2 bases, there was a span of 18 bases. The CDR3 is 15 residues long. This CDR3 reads CAITPTLLSKNIQYF. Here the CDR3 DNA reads TGTGCCATTACTCCGACACTGCTGTCCAAAAACATTCAGTACTTC.

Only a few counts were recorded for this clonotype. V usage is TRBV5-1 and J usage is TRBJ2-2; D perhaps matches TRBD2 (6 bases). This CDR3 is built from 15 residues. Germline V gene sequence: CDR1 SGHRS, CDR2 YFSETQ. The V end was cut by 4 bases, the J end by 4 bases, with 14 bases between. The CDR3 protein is CASSVQSGVTGELFF. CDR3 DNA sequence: TGCGCCAGCAGCGTACAATCGGGGGTCACCGGGGAGCTGTTTTTT.

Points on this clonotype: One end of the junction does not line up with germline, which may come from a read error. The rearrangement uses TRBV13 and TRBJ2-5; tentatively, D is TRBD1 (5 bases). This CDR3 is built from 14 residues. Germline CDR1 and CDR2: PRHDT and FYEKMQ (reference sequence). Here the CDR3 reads CASSSRQIQEAQYF. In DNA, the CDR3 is TGTGCCAGCAGCTCGAGACAGATACAAGAGGCCCAGTACTTC. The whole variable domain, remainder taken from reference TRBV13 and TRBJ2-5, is AAGVIQSPRHLIKEKRETATLKCYPIPRHDTVYWYQQGPGQDPQFLISFYEKMQSDKGSIPDRFSAQQFSDYHSELNMSSLELGDSALYFCASSSRQIQEAQYFGPGTRLLVL.

The CDR3 loop is CASSEYKGMTEQFF. CDR3 coding DNA: TGTGCCAGCAGTGAATATAAGGGGATGACTGAGCAGTTCTTC. The chain couples TRBV25-1 to TRBJ2-1, with D perhaps matching TRBD1 (5 bases). This CDR3 comprises 14 residues. V was cut by 0 bases and J by 9 bases, with 12 bases left in between. CDR1 is MGHDK, CDR2 SYGVNS, per germline. Filled out from reference TRBV25-1 and TRBJ2-1, the complete variable domain reads EADIYQTPRYLVIGTGKKITLECSQTMGHDKMYWYQQDPGMELHLIHYSYGVNSTEKGDLSSESTVSRIRTEHFPLTLESARPSHTSQYLCASSEYKGMTEQFFGPGTRLTVL.